This passage covers 10 T cell receptor beta chains from one sample sequenced in a study of blood T cell repertoires in COVID-19. Some clones are missing from TCRdb's copy, which holds only in-frame ones; the method was immunoSEQ multiplex PCR. The sample comprises 450,000 to 500,000 clones, roughly nine tenths of which are singletons, and 8.3% rests with the top ten. The sample consisted of PBMCs or T cells enriched from blood (not recorded which). The receptors were sampled from an older woman who had recovered from COVID-19.

This chain uses TRBV14 with TRBJ2-1, with D perhaps matching TRBD2 (6 bases). Germline values: CDR1 SGHDN, CDR2 FVKESK. Trimming removed 5 bases at V and 6 bases at J, with 11 bases between. This CDR3 contains 13 residues. CDR3 sequence: CASSASLANEQFF. As DNA, the CDR3 is TGTGCCAGCAGCGCGTCACTAGCCAATGAGCAGTTCTTC.

The chain carries TRBV25-1 and TRBJ1-3, with TRBD1 matching over 7 bases. With V trimmed by 3 bases and J by 4 bases, 6 bases remained unmatched. CDR3 length: 15 amino acids. Germline V CDR1 and CDR2: MGHDK, SYGVNS. The chain's CDR3 is CASSEPGRGGNTIYF. The CDR3, as DNA: TGTGCCAGCAGTGAGCCGGGCAGGGGGGGAAACACCATATATTTT. Together with reference TRBV25-1 and TRBJ1-3, the CDR3 gives the full variable domain: EADIYQTPRYLVIGTGKKITLECSQTMGHDKMYWYQQDPGMELHLIHYSYGVNSTEKGDLSSESTVSRIRTEHFPLTLESARPSHTSQYLCASSEPGRGGNTIYFGEGSWLTVV.

CDR3 loop: CASSPGATYRETQYF. The CDR3, as DNA: TGTGCCAGTAGTCCCGGTGCCACCTACCGGGAGACCCAGTACTTC. This chain connects TRBV19 to TRBJ2-5; D unresolved. Trimming took 5 bases from V and 5 from J, leaving 18 bases between them. Germline lookup yields CDR1 LNHDA and CDR2 SQIVND (reference sequence). This CDR3 has 15 amino acids.

The chain uses TRBV7-2 and TRBJ2-3; weak D call: TRBD2 (5 bases). This CDR3 region has 14 residues. Germline V gene data show CDR1 as SGHTA and CDR2 as FQGNSA. With 10 bases removed from V and 2 bases from J, the gap between germline ends came to 16 bases. The CDR3 is CATSEGIITDTQYF. The DNA for the CDR3 is TGTGCCACATCCGAGGGCATAATCACAGATACGCAGTATTTT.

This chain connects TRBV7-2 to TRBJ2-5, with 9 bases that match TRBD2. The V gene's germline CDR1 is SGHTA and CDR2 FQGNSA. V lost 10 bases to trimming and J lost 5 bases; unmatched junction nucleotides: 8. The CDR3 extends over 13 amino acids. The DNA for the CDR3 is TGTGCCACTGCGGGGGGGCCTTGGGAGACCCAGTACTTC. Its translation is CATAGGPWETQYF.

In its sample, this clone was seen a few times. This CDR3 reads CASIAGSSGNTIYF. CDR3 bases: TGTGCCAGTATTGCGGGGAGCTCTGGAAACACCATATATTTT. The genes are TRBV19 and TRBJ1-3; unclear D gene. Germline loops: CDR1 LNHDA, CDR2 SQIVND (reference sequence). The CDR3 totals 14 residues. Trimming removed 7 bases at V and 0 bases at J, with 10 bases between.

Only one count was recorded for this clone. The chain carries TRBV11-2 and TRBJ2-5; D remains ambiguous. From germline, CDR1 is SGHAT and CDR2 FQNNGV. V lost 5 bases to trimming and J lost 2 bases, with 6 bases between them. The CDR3 runs 12 residues. The CDR3 DNA reads as TGTGCCAGCAGCCCAGGACAAGAGACCCAGTACTTC. Its translation: CASSPGQETQYF.

The V gene is TRBV2, the J gene TRBJ1-2, with a weak D call TRBD1 (6 bases). Trimming left V 4 bases short and J 4 bases short, with 16 bases between. The CDR3 contains 15 residues. Per germline, CDR1 SNHLY and CDR2 FYNNEI. The CDR3 protein is CASSVRDTTSYGYTF. The CDR3 nucleotides are TGTGCCAGCAGTGTCCGGGACACTACTTCCTATGGCTACACCTTC.

J is TRBJ1-3 and V is TRBV9, with D perhaps TRBD1 (6 bases). Trimming pared 3 bases from V and 1 base from J, leaving 14 bases between. This CDR3 is 16 amino acids long. CDR1 SGDLS and CDR2 YYNGEE come from the germline V gene. This CDR3 reads CASSAEARGSGNTIYF. CDR3 nucleotide sequence: TGTGCCAGCAGCGCCGAAGCCAGGGGTTCTGGAAACACCATATATTTT.

The chain couples TRBV11-2 to TRBJ2-7, with TRBD1 matching 10 bases. The CDR3 extends over 14 amino acids. Germline V CDR1 and CDR2: SGHAT, FQNNGV. V dropped 3 bases and J dropped 6; count of bases not matched to a gene: 5. The CDR3 DNA reads as TGTGCCAGCAGCTTCGCCGGGACAGGGGCCGAGCAGTACTTC. Its protein product is CASSFAGTGAEQYF.